This T cell receptor beta chain is drawn from a study of identical twins. Notes on the study in general: Cord blood beta clonotypes that were abundant carried fewer insertions, and memory repertoires showed no such trend. Models underestimated how often monozygotic twins shared out-of-frame TCR alpha.

Template switching introduced a universal primer site, and the cDNA bore unique molecular identifiers. In TCRdb, the 5' RACE reads were re-called with MiXCR into one record per CDR3 protein. This repertoire shows some 300,000 distinct CDR3 sequences, around an eighth found once; its top ten account for just over 7%. This clonotype was picked up a small number of times. Its cognate antigen is unknown. These data were likewise used in another study, on yellow fever vaccine responses in identical twins.

Sequenced material: CD8+ T cells sorted from blood. This TCR derives from a woman aged 18-29 years in good health.

The CDR3 nucleotides read TGTGCCAGCAGTGAATTTCGGACTCTTGGTGGGAACCAGTACTTC. Translating it yields CASSEFRTLGGNQYF. The chain couples TRBV25-1 to TRBJ2-5, with D perhaps TRBD2 (5 bases). V dropped 1 base and J dropped 10 bases, with 19 bases sitting between them. This CDR3 spans 15 amino acids. The germline V gene has CDR1 MGHDK and CDR2 SYGVNS.